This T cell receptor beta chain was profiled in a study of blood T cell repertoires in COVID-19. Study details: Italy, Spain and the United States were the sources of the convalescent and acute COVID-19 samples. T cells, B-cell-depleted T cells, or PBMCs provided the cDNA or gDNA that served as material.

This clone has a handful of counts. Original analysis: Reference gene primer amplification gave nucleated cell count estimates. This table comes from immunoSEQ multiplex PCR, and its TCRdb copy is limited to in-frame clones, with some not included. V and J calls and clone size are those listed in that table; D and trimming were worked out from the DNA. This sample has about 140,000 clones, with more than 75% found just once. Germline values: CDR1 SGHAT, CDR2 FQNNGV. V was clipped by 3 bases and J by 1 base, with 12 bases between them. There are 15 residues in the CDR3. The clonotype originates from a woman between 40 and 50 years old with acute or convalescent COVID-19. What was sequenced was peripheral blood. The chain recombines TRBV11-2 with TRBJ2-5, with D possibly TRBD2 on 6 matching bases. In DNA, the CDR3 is TGTGCCAGCAGCTTGGCTCTAGCGTTCCAAGAGACCCAGTACTTC. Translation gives CASSLALAFQETQYF.